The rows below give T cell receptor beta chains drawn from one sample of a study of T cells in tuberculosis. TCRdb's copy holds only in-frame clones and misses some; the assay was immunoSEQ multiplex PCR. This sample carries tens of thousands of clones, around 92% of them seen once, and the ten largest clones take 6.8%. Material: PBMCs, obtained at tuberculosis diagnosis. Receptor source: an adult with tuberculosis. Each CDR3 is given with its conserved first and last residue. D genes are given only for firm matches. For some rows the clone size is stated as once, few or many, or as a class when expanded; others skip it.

DNA: TGTGCCTGGAGTGTAGCCAGGTACAATCAGCCCCAGCATTTT
CDR3: CAWSVARYNQPQHF
size: -
J: TRBJ1-5
D: -
length: 14
V: TRBV30

DNA: TGTGCCAGCTCACCACCTACTAGCGGCGGGACCTACGAGCAGTACTTC
CDR3: CASSPPTSGGTYEQYF
size: -
J: TRBJ2-7
D: TRBD2
length: 16
V: TRBV18

DNA: TGTGCCAGCAGCCCCCAACAGGGGGCGGCAGATACGCAGTATTTT
CDR3: CASSPQQGAADTQYF
size: -
J: TRBJ2-3
D: TRBD1
length: 15
V: TRBV6-6

DNA: TGTGCCAGCAGCCAGACGGGGAACTATGGCTACACCTTC
CDR3: CASSQTGNYGYTF
size: once
J: TRBJ1-2
D: -
length: 13
V: TRBV6-5

DNA: TGTGCCAGCAGTTTCGGGGGACTTGGGCCCCATCAGCCCCAGCATTTT
CDR3: CASSFGGLGPHQPQHF
size: -
J: TRBJ1-5
D: -
length: 16
V: TRBV28

DNA: TGTGCCAGCAGCTTGGGGGGCGGAGAGACCCAGTACTTC
CDR3: CASSLGGGETQYF
size: -
J: TRBJ2-5
D: -
length: 13
V: TRBV5-6

DNA: TGTGCCTGGAGCCTGACAGGGGTCTCCTACGAGCAGTACTTC
CDR3: CAWSLTGVSYEQYF
size: -
J: TRBJ2-7
D: TRBD1
length: 14
V: TRBV30

DNA: TGTGCCAGCTCACCGGTCGCCGGGGTCAATGAGCAGTTCTTC
CDR3: CASSPVAGVNEQFF
size: -
J: TRBJ2-1
D: -
length: 14
V: TRBV18

DNA: TGTGCCAGCATTGGCAGCAATCAGCCCCAGCATTTT
CDR3: CASIGSNQPQHF
size: -
J: TRBJ1-5
D: -
length: 12
V: TRBV6-1

DNA: TGTGCCAGCAGCTTAACGAGTTCCCATGAGCAGTTCTTC
CDR3: CASSLTSSHEQFF
size: -
J: TRBJ2-1
D: -
length: 13
V: TRBV7-3

DNA: TGTGCCAGCAGCCTCTTGACTAGCGGGCGCGAGCAGTACTTC
CDR3: CASSLLTSGREQYF
size: -
J: TRBJ2-7
D: TRBD2
length: 14
V: TRBV6-5

DNA: TGTGCCAGCAGTGTCGGAAAAGGGAGCTCTGGGGCCAACGTCCTGACTTTC
CDR3: CASSVGKGSSGANVLTF
size: once
J: TRBJ2-6
D: -
length: 17
V: TRBV28

DNA: TGTGCCAGCAGTACACAGGGATCATCCACAGATACGCAGTATTTT
CDR3: CASSTQGSSTDTQYF
size: -
J: TRBJ2-3
D: -
length: 15
V: TRBV2

DNA: TGTGCCAGCAGCTATAGAACCAACAATGAGCAGTTCTTC
CDR3: CASSYRTNNEQFF
size: -
J: TRBJ2-1
D: -
length: 13
V: TRBV7-9

DNA: TGTGCCATCACACGAGCGGGGGCGAAAAGCGGCAATGAGCAGTTCTTC
CDR3: CAITRAGAKSGNEQFF
size: once
J: TRBJ2-1
D: TRBD2
length: 16
V: TRBV10-3

DNA: TGTGCCAGCAGCGTAACGGGGGGGACTGAAGCTTTCTTT
CDR3: CASSVTGGTEAFF
size: -
J: TRBJ1-1
D: -
length: 13
V: TRBV9

DNA: TGTGCCAGCCAAAGGCTAGCGGGGATTTACAATGAGCAGTTCTTC
CDR3: CASQRLAGIYNEQFF
size: once
J: TRBJ2-1
D: TRBD2
length: 15
V: TRBV6-5

DNA: TGTGCCAGCAGTTTAGCGGGAGGTGCCTCCTACGAGCAGTACTTC
CDR3: CASSLAGGASYEQYF
size: -
J: TRBJ2-7
D: TRBD2
length: 15
V: TRBV6-5

DNA: TGTGCCTGGAGTGCGACAGTTTTCTACGAGCAGTACTTC
CDR3: CAWSATVFYEQYF
size: -
J: TRBJ2-7
D: -
length: 13
V: TRBV30

DNA: TGCGCCAGCAGCCATTGGGCTAGAGGTAAGAGGGTGGCCAATGAGCAGTTCTTC
CDR3: CASSHWARGKRVANEQFF
size: -
J: TRBJ2-1
D: -
length: 18
V: TRBV4-1

DNA: TGCGCCAGCAGCTTTGAGTTGAGCTCTGGAAACACCATATATTTT
CDR3: CASSFELSSGNTIYF
size: -
J: TRBJ1-3
D: -
length: 15
V: TRBV5-1

DNA: TGCGCCAGCAGCCGGGGACAGCTTTCTGGAAACACCATATATTTT
CDR3: CASSRGQLSGNTIYF
size: -
J: TRBJ1-3
D: TRBD1
length: 15
V: TRBV5-1

DNA: TGTGCCAGCAGTGAATATGCCCAGCGGGAGGCCTACAATGAGCAGTTCTTC
CDR3: CASSEYAQREAYNEQFF
size: -
J: TRBJ2-1
D: TRBD2
length: 17
V: TRBV25-1

DNA: TGTGCCAGCAGCCATGGACAATCCTCCTACAATGAGCAGTTCTTC
CDR3: CASSHGQSSYNEQFF
size: -
J: TRBJ2-1
D: -
length: 15
V: TRBV14

DNA: TGTGCCAGCAGTGGCAGGGGGCGCGCTGAAAACGAGCAGTACTTC
CDR3: CASSGRGRAENEQYF
size: once
J: TRBJ2-7
D: TRBD1
length: 15
V: TRBV27

DNA: TGTGCCAGCAGCTCGGACAGGCTGGTTAACTATGGCTACACCTTC
CDR3: CASSSDRLVNYGYTF
size: -
J: TRBJ1-2
D: TRBD1
length: 15
V: TRBV11-1

DNA: TGTGCCAGCAATCGGGACATCACAATCTATGGCTACACCTTC
CDR3: CASNRDITIYGYTF
size: -
J: TRBJ1-2
D: -
length: 14
V: TRBV2

DNA: TGTGCCAGCAGTGATGCGAGGACTAGAGGAGGAGGCGAGCAGTACTTC
CDR3: CASSDARTRGGGEQYF
size: -
J: TRBJ2-7
D: TRBD2
length: 16
V: TRBV2

DNA: TGTGCCAGCAGCCCCGGGGTAGCGGGAGTTTCAGATACGCAGTATTTT
CDR3: CASSPGVAGVSDTQYF
size: -
J: TRBJ2-3
D: TRBD2
length: 16
V: TRBV5-8

DNA: TGTGCCAGCAGTGAATCCCAGGCTATGAACACTGAAGCTTTCTTT
CDR3: CASSESQAMNTEAFF
size: -
J: TRBJ1-1
D: -
length: 15
V: TRBV6-1

DNA: TGTGCCAGCAGCTTGGGACAGGGGGTCGAGACCCAGTACTTC
CDR3: CASSLGQGVETQYF
size: once
J: TRBJ2-5
D: TRBD1
length: 14
V: TRBV5-8

DNA: TGTGCCAGCAGCACAGGGACCTCCGAAGGGGGATATTTTAATCAGCCCCAGCATTTT
CDR3: CASSTGTSEGGYFNQPQHF
size: -
J: TRBJ1-5
D: -
length: 19
V: TRBV21-1

DNA: TGTGCCTGGAGTGTATGGGCTAGCGGTTATCACACAGATACGCAGTATTTT
CDR3: CAWSVWASGYHTDTQYF
size: -
J: TRBJ2-3
D: TRBD2
length: 17
V: TRBV30

DNA: TGCGCCAGCAGCCAAGTGGCAGTCTTAAACGAGCAGTACTTC
CDR3: CASSQVAVLNEQYF
size: -
J: TRBJ2-7
D: -
length: 14
V: TRBV4-1

DNA: TGTGCTAGTGGAGCCGGACAGGGAGGCTCTGGGGCCAACGTCCTGACTTTC
CDR3: CASGAGQGGSGANVLTF
size: -
J: TRBJ2-6
D: TRBD1
length: 17
V: TRBV12-5

DNA: TGTGCCAGCAGCTTGGCTAGCGGGGGCAAAGAGACCCAGTACTTC
CDR3: CASSLASGGKETQYF
size: -
J: TRBJ2-5
D: TRBD2
length: 15
V: TRBV7-3

DNA: TGTGCCAGCAGTCTGGACACAAGCACAGATACGCAGTATTTT
CDR3: CASSLDTSTDTQYF
size: -
J: TRBJ2-3
D: -
length: 14
V: TRBV6-1

DNA: TGTGCCAGCAGCGAACAGGGTAGAGGAGGCACTGAAGCTTTCTTT
CDR3: CASSEQGRGGTEAFF
size: -
J: TRBJ1-1
D: -
length: 15
V: TRBV7-4

DNA: TGTGCCAGCAGCGTAGACGAGGGCTACACCTTC
CDR3: CASSVDEGYTF
size: -
J: TRBJ1-2
D: -
length: 11
V: TRBV9

DNA: TGTGCCAGCAGTCCGGACAGGGGGAATCAGCCCCAGCATTTT
CDR3: CASSPDRGNQPQHF
size: -
J: TRBJ1-5
D: TRBD1
length: 14
V: TRBV28

DNA: TGCGCCAGCAGCTTGGGCGGTCAGGGGACTGAAGCTTTCTTT
CDR3: CASSLGGQGTEAFF
size: once
J: TRBJ1-1
D: -
length: 14
V: TRBV5-1

DNA: TGTGCCAGTAAGCCCCCAGGACAGGGTGGGGGTTATAGCAATCAGCCCCAGCATTTT
CDR3: CASKPPGQGGGYSNQPQHF
size: -
J: TRBJ1-5
D: TRBD1
length: 19
V: TRBV19

DNA: TGTGCCAGCAGCTGGACAGGGACGAACACCGGGGAGCTGTTTTTT
CDR3: CASSWTGTNTGELFF
size: few
J: TRBJ2-2
D: TRBD1
length: 15
V: TRBV6-6

DNA: TGTGCCAGCAGTGTACAGGAGGGAAATCAGCCCCAGCATTTT
CDR3: CASSVQEGNQPQHF
size: -
J: TRBJ1-5
D: -
length: 14
V: TRBV6-1

DNA: TGTGCCTGGGCCGGGGACTTTTTCGGAGGGACCATATATTTT
CDR3: CAWAGDFFGGTIYF
size: few
J: TRBJ1-3
D: -
length: 14
V: TRBV30